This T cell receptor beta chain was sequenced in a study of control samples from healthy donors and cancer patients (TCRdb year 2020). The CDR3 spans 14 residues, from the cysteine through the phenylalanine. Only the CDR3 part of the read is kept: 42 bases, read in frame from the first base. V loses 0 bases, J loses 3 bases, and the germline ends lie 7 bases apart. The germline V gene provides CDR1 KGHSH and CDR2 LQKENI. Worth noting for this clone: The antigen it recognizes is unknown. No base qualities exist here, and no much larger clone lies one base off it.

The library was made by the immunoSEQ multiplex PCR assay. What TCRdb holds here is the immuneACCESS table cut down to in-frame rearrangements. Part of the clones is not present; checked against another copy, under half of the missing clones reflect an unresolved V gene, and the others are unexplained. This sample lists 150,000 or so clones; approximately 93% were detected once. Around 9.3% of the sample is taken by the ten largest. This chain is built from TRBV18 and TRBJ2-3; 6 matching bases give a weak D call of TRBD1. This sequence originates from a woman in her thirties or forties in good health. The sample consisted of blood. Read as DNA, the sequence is TGTGCCAGCTCACCACCCGACAGGACAGATACGCAGTATTTT. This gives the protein CASSPPDRTDTQYF.